Below are 24 T cell receptor beta chains sequenced from a single sample in a study of CD8+ T cells in alopecia areata. Once RNA had been extracted, it was reverse transcribed into cDNA to act as the sequencing template. The method was immunoSEQ multiplex PCR; TCRdb's version includes in-frame clones alone and lacks a portion of them. The table shows some 31,000 clones, with more than 60% occurring only once. The sample taken for sequencing was NKG2D-low CD8+ T cells sorted from blood. These receptor sequences come from a human donor with alopecia areata.

The V and J genes are TRBV29-1 and TRBJ2-1; 8 nucleotides align to TRBD2. In germline, CDR1 is SQVTM, CDR2 ANQGSEA. V shed 8 bases, J shed 0 bases, and the junction held 9 bases outside the gene matches. CDR3 size: 15 residues. CDR3 sequence reads: CSWSGGLSSYNEQFF. CDR3 sequence (DNA): TGCAGCTGGAGCGGGGGCCTTAGCTCCTACAATGAGCAGTTCTTC.

Only one count was recorded for this clone. A read error is likely here: a far larger clone is one base away. The chain employs TRBV4-2 and TRBJ1-1; D uncertain. V lost 0 bases, J lost 0 bases, and 8 bases lay in between. Germline CDR1 and CDR2: LGHNA and YNFKEQ. The length of the CDR3 is 15 residues. The CDR3 loop is CASSQDVTLNTEAFF. The CDR3 DNA sequence: TGTGCCAGCAGCCAAGATGTGACGTTGAACACTGAAGCTTTCTTT.

V gene TRBV27 combines with J gene TRBJ2-1; 11 nucleotides agree with TRBD2. CDR1 and CDR2 (germline): MNHEY, SMNVEV (reference sequence). The V gene end was trimmed by 6 bases and the J gene end by 2 bases; junction bases not matched to a gene: 15. The CDR3 runs to 19 residues. In nucleotides, the CDR3 is TGTGCCAGCAGCCCCCATGCGGATAGCGGGGGGGGTACCTACAATGAGCAGTTCTTC. Protein: CASSPHADSGGGTYNEQFF.

The chain recombines TRBV7-6 with TRBJ2-7; tentative D call: TRBD1 (5 bases). Germline V lookup: CDR1 SGHVS, CDR2 FNYEAQ. The CDR3 sequence is 15 residues long. V shed 4 bases and J shed 0 bases, with 13 bases lying between them. The CDR3 DNA reads as TGTGCCAGCAGCTCCCAGGGTGGAAACTCCTACGAGCAGTACTTC. This translates into CASSSQGGNSYEQYF. The full variable domain, rest sourced from reference TRBV7-6 and TRBJ2-7, is GAGVSQSPRYKVTKRGQDVALRCDPISGHVSLYWYRQALGQGPEFLTYFNYEAQQDKSGLPNDRFSAERPEGSISTLTIQRTEQRDSAMYRCASSSQGGNSYEQYFGPGTRLTVT.

This chain uses TRBV4-1 with TRBJ1-1; D gene uncertain. CDR1 MGHRA and CDR2 YSYEKL come from the germline V gene. The V end was cut by 1 base, the J end by 5 bases, with 8 bases between. This CDR3 region has 13 residues. In DNA form, the CDR3 reads TGCGCCAGCAGCCAAGTTGAGGTGACTGAAGCTTTCTTT. Translation: CASSQVEVTEAFF.

This chain links TRBV7-2 with TRBJ2-5; TRBD2 matches 9 bases. Germline V CDR1 and CDR2: SGHTA, FQGNSA. V was pared by 6 bases and J by 5 bases, with 10 bases of the junction left unmatched. The CDR3 is made up of 15 amino acids. CDR3: CASSSLAGEAETQYF. The CDR3 DNA reads as TGTGCCAGCAGTTCCTTAGCGGGGGAGGCGGAGACCCAGTACTTC.

The chain recombines TRBV27 with TRBJ1-2, with TRBD1 matching 8 bases. Germline lookup yields CDR1 MNHEY and CDR2 SMNVEV (reference sequence). The ends lost 6 bases at V and 3 bases at J; junction bases unmatched: 9. There are 15 residues in the CDR3. The CDR3 nucleotides are TGTGCCAGCAGCCACGTCCGGGACAGGCACTATGGCTACACCTTC. Encoded protein: CASSHVRDRHYGYTF.

In its sample, this clone was seen once. The chain uses TRBV20-1 and TRBJ2-7; D is uncertain. CDR3 length: 11 amino acids. Germline V gene sequence: CDR1 DFQATT, CDR2 SNEGSKA (reference sequence). V lost 1 base and J 4 bases, leaving 5 bases between the germline ends. The CDR3 DNA is TGCAGTGCTAGAGCTGTATACGAGCAGTACTTC. It encodes CSARAVYEQYF.

This clone was detected only a few times. The chain combines TRBV7-9 with TRBJ1-5; possible D gene TRBD1, 5 bases. The germline V and J ends were trimmed by 3 bases and 4 bases, with 10 bases remaining between them. This CDR3 region has 14 residues. Per the germline V gene, CDR1 is SEHNR and CDR2 is FQNEAQ (reference sequence). CDR3 residues: CASSFGTMNQPQHF. In DNA form, the CDR3 reads TGTGCCAGCAGCTTCGGGACGATGAATCAGCCCCAGCATTTT.

The gene calls are TRBV29-1 and TRBJ2-7, with TRBD1 matching 7 bases. With V trimmed by 7 bases and J by 5 bases, 11 bases remained unmatched. The CDR3 is 13 residues long. Germline CDR1 SQVTM, CDR2 ANQGSEA. CDR3 sequence: CSADVQGYHEQYF. The CDR3 DNA reads as TGCAGCGCGGATGTACAGGGGTACCACGAGCAGTACTTC.

The J gene is TRBJ2-3, the V gene TRBV30; TRBD1 agrees at 10 bases. The J segment lost 4 bases and the V segment lost 5 bases, leaving 6 bases of the junction unmatched. CDR1 GTSNPN and CDR2 SVGIG come from the germline V gene (reference sequence). The CDR3 contains 14 residues. The CDR3, as DNA: TGTGCCTGGCACCCGGGACAGGGGCCAGATACGCAGTATTTT. Amino acid sequence: CAWHPGQGPDTQYF.

The J gene is TRBJ2-7, the V gene TRBV29-1; D ambiguous. Deletions cut 6 bases from V and 4 bases from J, with 13 bases between. The CDR3 is 12 amino acids. Germline lookup yields CDR1 SQVTM and CDR2 ANQGSEA. In nucleotides, the CDR3 is TGCAGCGTCCTGTGGAGAAATTACGAGCAGTACTTC. This gives the protein CSVLWRNYEQYF.

The rearrangement links TRBV19 to TRBJ1-5, with D maybe TRBD1 (5 bases). Germline CDR1 is LNHDA and CDR2 is SQIVND (reference sequence). The length of the CDR3 is 16 residues. Trimming cost V 7 bases and J 4 bases, with 20 bases left between them. CDR3 residues: CASTTFHGAANQPQHF. The CDR3 region has the DNA TGTGCCAGTACGACATTTCACGGGGCAGCAAATCAGCCCCAGCATTTT.

The gene calls are TRBV2 and TRBJ2-6; 8 nucleotides agree with TRBD2. Unmatched junction bases numbered 11, after V lost 10 bases and J lost 0 bases. Germline CDR1 reads SNHLY; CDR2 reads FYNNEI. This CDR3 region has 17 residues. The chain's CDR3 is CAINLGRVLSGANVLTF. The CDR3 DNA reads TGTGCCATCAACCTCGGGAGGGTCCTCTCTGGGGCCAACGTCCTGACTTTC.

The gene calls are TRBV19 and TRBJ2-1; D is unresolved. V lost 6 bases to trimming and J lost 3 bases, with 3 bases between them. Looked up from germline, CDR1 is LNHDA and CDR2 is SQIVND (reference sequence). The length of the CDR3 is 11 residues. The CDR3 DNA is TGTGCCAGTAGCCTCTACAATGAGCAGTTCTTC. It specifies CASSLYNEQFF.

This sequence joins TRBV4-2 and TRBJ2-7; 7 bases are a match to TRBD2. In germline, CDR1 is LGHNA, CDR2 YNFKEQ. Trimming took 1 base from V and 2 from J; bases not matched to a gene: 5. The CDR3 has 15 amino acids. The CDR3 sequence is CASSQGRGGAYEQYF. CDR3 DNA sequence: TGTGCCAGCAGCCAAGGTCGCGGGGGTGCCTACGAGCAGTACTTC.

V is TRBV6-5 and J is TRBJ2-1; weak D call: TRBD2 (6 bases). CDR3 size: 16 residues. Between the trimmed V and J ends, which lost 2 bases and 8 bases, there was a span of 19 bases. Looked up from germline, CDR1 is MNHEY and CDR2 is SVGAGI. The CDR3 reads CASSYGPSASTDEQFF. CDR3 nucleotides: TGTGCCAGCAGTTACGGCCCTAGCGCAAGCACCGATGAGCAGTTCTTC.

The V call is TRBV14, the J call TRBJ2-7, with 12 bases lining up with TRBD1. J lost 8 bases, V lost 2 bases, and 16 bases had no gene match. Germline lookup yields CDR1 SGHDN and CDR2 FVKESK. There are 18 residues in the CDR3. CDR3 nucleotide sequence: TGTGCCAGCAGCCAATCTACCCATCTGGGACAGGGGGCGAGAAAGCAGTACTTC. Its translation is CASSQSTHLGQGARKQYF. The entire variable domain, with the rest obtained from reference TRBV14 and TRBJ2-7, is as follows: EAGVTQFPSHSVIEKGQTVTLRCDPISGHDNLYWYRRVMGKEIKFLLHFVKESKQDESGMPNNRFLAERTGGTYSTLKVQPAELEDSGVYFCASSQSTHLGQGARKQYFGPGTRLTVT.

This CDR3 reads CSVLDDSYGYTF. The CDR3 nucleotides are TGCAGCGTCTTGGATGACAGCTATGGCTACACCTTC. The rearrangement joins TRBV29-1 to TRBJ1-2; weak D call: TRBD1 (5 bases). Trimming cost V 6 bases and J 4 bases, with 12 bases left between them. CDR3 length equals 12 residues. Germline values: CDR1 SQVTM, CDR2 ANQGSEA.

This CDR3 reads CAWSAGTGAYEQYF. The CDR3 DNA reads as TGTGCCTGGAGTGCCGGGACGGGGGCCTACGAGCAGTACTTC. The chain carries TRBV30 and TRBJ2-7, with D maybe TRBD2 (6 bases). The CDR3 is 14 amino acids. The germline gives CDR1 GTSNPN, CDR2 SVGIG (reference sequence). Trimming took off 1 base at V and 2 bases at J, with 12 bases between the two ends.

CDR3 protein: CSVETVYGYTF. CDR3 nucleotide sequence: TGCAGCGTTGAAACGGTCTATGGCTACACCTTC. The V gene is TRBV29-1, the J gene TRBJ1-2; D not certain. CDR3 size: 11 residues. Trimming stripped 2 bases from V and 4 bases from J, with 5 bases between. Germline V gives CDR1 SQVTM, CDR2 ANQGSEA.

This rearrangement joins TRBV6-5 to TRBJ2-7; no definite D call. The CDR3 contains 14 residues. Trimming cost V 0 bases and J 6 bases, with 12 bases left between them. The germline CDR1 and CDR2 sequences are MNHEY and SVGAGI. The CDR3 region is CASSYSMILGEQYF. CDR3 bases: TGTGCCAGCAGTTACTCGATGATTTTGGGCGAGCAGTACTTC.

The chain combines TRBV9 with TRBJ2-1, with TRBD2 matching over 10 bases. With 3 bases clipped from V and 4 bases from J, the junction kept 7 bases outside the gene matches. Germline CDR1 and CDR2: SGDLS and YYNGEE. The CDR3 contains 16 residues. CDR3 residues: CASSAALAGAYNEQFF. The CDR3 bases are TGTGCCAGCAGCGCCGCGCTAGCGGGAGCGTACAATGAGCAGTTCTTC.

V gene TRBV16 combines with J gene TRBJ2-1; the match to TRBD1 covers 7 bases. The germline CDR1 and CDR2 sequences are KGHSY and FQNENV. With V trimmed by 4 bases and J by 4 bases, 4 bases remained unmatched. CDR3 length equals 14 residues. The CDR3 sequence is CASSPGTAYNEQFF. The DNA of the CDR3 is TGTGCCAGCAGCCCCGGGACAGCTTACAATGAGCAGTTCTTC.